The rows below give T cell receptor beta chains drawn from one sample of a study of T cell repertoires in cytomegalovirus infection. Their antigens are not known. A single record per CDR3 protein comes from TCRdb applying MiXCR to the reads. The repertoire holds hundreds of thousands of distinct CDR3 sequences, with about 33% as singletons. The sample here was cultured PBMCs, taken from culture after CMV antigen stimulation. The receptors originated from a human donor in good health (CMV status not recorded). Some clones in this sample may be carry-over from other donors' samples. Both conserved end residues are part of each CDR3. Expanded clones get a size class; other rows say once, few or many, or leave the size out.

j_call | clone_size | v_call | cdr3_aa
TRBJ1-1 | NA | TRBV10-3 | CAIRLQGLNTEAFF
TRBJ2-5 | NA | TRBV7-2 | CASSDRGTFETQYF
TRBJ2-3 | NA | TRBV6-1 | CASSGVAGGPDTQYF
TRBJ2-3 | NA | TRBV7-8 | CASSFRIAGGDTQYF
TRBJ1-3 | NA | TRBV6-6 | CASSYGHIMAGNTIYF
TRBJ1-5 | NA | TRBV6-4 | CASSPGPGPQPQHF
TRBJ2-1 | few | TRBV11-2 | CASSLRGAGTSGNEQFF
TRBJ2-5 | once | TRBV28 | CASSASIGALGQETQYF
TRBJ2-7 | NA | TRBV28 | CASRVPGGGYEQYF
TRBJ1-1 | few | TRBV11-2 | CASSLGRRPTEAFF
TRBJ1-6 | few | TRBV6-1 | CASSPWRQTNSPLHF
TRBJ1-2 | NA | TRBV4-2 | CASSQDQGGGYTF
TRBJ2-1 | NA | TRBV10-3 | CAIANPGGRAGGEQFF
TRBJ1-2 | few | TRBV18 | CASSTLGQGSHGYTF
TRBJ2-1 | NA | TRBV20-1 | CSARDRSGEGNEQFF
TRBJ1-5 | once | TRBV5-4 | CASSLGGADSNQPQHF
TRBJ2-7 | once | TRBV19 | CASSNGLIYEQYF
TRBJ1-1 | NA | TRBV20-1 | CSARSGPLNTEAFF
TRBJ2-7 | NA | TRBV28 | CASTPSTAGYEQYF
TRBJ2-5 | few | TRBV20-1 | CSSQEGWGGRATQYF